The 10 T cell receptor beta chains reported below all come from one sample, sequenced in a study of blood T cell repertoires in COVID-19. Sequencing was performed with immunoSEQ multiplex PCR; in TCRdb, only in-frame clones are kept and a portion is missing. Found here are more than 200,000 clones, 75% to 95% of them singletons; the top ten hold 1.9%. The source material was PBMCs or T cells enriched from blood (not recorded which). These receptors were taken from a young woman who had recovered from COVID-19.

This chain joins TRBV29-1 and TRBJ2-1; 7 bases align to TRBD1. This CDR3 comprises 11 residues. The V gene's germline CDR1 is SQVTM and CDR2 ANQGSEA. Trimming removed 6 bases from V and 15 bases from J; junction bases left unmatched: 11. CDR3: CSVLGQAILFF. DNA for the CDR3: TGCAGCGTGCTCGGACAGGCGATTTTGTTCTTC.

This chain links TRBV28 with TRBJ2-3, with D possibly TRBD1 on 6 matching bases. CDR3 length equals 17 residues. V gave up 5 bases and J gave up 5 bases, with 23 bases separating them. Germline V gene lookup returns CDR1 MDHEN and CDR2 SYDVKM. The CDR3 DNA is TGTGCCAGCAGTCCGTCACCGGGACAAGGAGAAAAAGATACGCAGTATTTT. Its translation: CASSPSPGQGEKDTQYF.

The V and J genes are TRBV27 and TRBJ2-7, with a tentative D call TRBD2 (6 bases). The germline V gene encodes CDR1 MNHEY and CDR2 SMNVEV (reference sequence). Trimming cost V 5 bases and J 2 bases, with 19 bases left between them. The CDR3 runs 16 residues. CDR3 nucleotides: TGTGCCAGCAGTCCAACTACTATAGCGGAAGCCTACGAGCAGTACTTC. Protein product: CASSPTTIAEAYEQYF.

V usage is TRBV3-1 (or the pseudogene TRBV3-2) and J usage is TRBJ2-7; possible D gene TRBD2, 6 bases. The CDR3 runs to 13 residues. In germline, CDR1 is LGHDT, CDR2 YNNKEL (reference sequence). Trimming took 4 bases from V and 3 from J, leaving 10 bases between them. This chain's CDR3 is CASSPSGLYEQYF. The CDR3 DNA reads TGTGCCAGCAGCCCCTCGGGACTCTACGAGCAGTACTTC.

CDR3 loop: CASSLDLGQGGPLHF. CDR3 bases: TGTGCCAGCAGCTTAGATCTTGGACAGGGAGGTCCCCTCCACTTT. The chain joins TRBV11-3 to TRBJ1-6; 8 nucleotides match TRBD1. This CDR3 spans 15 amino acids. Unmatched junction bases numbered 8, after V lost 0 bases and J lost 13 bases. The germline V gene has CDR1 SGHNT and CDR2 YENEEA.

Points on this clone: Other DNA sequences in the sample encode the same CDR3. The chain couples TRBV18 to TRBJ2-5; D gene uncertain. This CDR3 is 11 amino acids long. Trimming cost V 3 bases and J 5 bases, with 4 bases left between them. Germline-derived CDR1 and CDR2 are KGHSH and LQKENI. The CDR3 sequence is CASSPEETQYF. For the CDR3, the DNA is TGTGCCAGCTCACCCGAGGAGACCCAGTACTTC.

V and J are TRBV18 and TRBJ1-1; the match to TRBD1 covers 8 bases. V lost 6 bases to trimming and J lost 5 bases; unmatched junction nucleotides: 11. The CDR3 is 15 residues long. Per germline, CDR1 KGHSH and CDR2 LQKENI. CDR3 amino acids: CASSPTRTGRTEAFF. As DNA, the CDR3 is TGTGCCAGCTCCCCCACCAGGACAGGGAGGACTGAAGCTTTCTTT.

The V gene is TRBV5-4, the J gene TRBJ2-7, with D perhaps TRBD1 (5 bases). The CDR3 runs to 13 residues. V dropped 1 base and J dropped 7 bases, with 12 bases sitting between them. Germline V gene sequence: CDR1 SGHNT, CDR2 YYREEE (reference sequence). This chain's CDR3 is CASSLSGPGEQYF. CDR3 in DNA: TGTGCCAGCAGCTTGTCAGGGCCCGGGGAGCAGTACTTC.

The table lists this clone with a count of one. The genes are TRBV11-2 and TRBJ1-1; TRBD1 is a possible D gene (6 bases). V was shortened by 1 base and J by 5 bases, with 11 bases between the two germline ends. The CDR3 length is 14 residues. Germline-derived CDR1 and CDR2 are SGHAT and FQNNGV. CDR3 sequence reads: CASSLAFRGTEAFF. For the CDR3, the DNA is TGTGCCAGCAGCTTAGCGTTTAGGGGGACTGAAGCTTTCTTT. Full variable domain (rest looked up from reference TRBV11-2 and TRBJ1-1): EAGVAQSPRYKIIEKRQSVAFWCNPISGHATLYWYQQILGQGPKLLIQFQNNGVVDDSQLPKDRFSAERLKGVDSTLKIQPAKLEDSAVYLCASSLAFRGTEAFFGQGTRLTVV.

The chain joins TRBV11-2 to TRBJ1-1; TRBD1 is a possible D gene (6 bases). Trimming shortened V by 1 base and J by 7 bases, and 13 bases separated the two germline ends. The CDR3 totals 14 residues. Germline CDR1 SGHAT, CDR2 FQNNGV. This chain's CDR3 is CASSLGPQGYEAFF. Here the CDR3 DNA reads TGTGCCAGCAGCTTAGGGCCCCAGGGGTATGAAGCTTTCTTT.